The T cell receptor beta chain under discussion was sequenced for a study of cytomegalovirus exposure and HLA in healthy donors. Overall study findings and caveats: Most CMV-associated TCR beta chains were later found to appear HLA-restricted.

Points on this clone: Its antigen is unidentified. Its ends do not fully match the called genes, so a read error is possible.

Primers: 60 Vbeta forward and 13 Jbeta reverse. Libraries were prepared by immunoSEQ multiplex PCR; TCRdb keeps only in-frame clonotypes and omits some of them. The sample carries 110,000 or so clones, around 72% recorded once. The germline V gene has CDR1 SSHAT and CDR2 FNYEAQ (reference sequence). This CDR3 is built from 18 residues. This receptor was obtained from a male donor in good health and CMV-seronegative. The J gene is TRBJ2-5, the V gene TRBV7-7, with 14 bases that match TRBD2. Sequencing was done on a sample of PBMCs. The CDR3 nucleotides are TGTGCTAGCAGCTTCCCTCCGGGACTAGCGGGGGAGGGAGGGACCCAGTACTTC. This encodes CASSFPPGLAGEGGTQYF.